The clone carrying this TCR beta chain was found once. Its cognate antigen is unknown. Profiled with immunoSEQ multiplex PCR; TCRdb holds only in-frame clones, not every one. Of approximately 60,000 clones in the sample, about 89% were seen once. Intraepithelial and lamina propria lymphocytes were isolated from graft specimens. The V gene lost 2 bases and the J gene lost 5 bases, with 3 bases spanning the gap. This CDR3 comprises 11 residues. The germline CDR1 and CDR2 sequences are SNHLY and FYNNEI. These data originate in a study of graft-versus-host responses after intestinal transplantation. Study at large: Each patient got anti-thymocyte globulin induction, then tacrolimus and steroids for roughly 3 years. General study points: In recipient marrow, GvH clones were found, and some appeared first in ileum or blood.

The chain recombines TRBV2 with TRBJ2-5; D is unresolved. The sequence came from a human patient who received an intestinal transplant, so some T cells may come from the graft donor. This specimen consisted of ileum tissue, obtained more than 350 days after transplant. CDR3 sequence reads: CASSETETQYF. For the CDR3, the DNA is TGTGCCAGCAGTGAAACGGAGACCCAGTACTTC.